This T cell receptor (beta chain) comes out of a study of cytomegalovirus exposure and HLA in healthy donors. Study context: For the approximately 410 genotyped donors, roughly 81% fell within the Caucasian-associated ancestry cluster.

A word on this clone: What it binds is not known.

Both 60 Vbeta primers and 13 Jbeta primers went into the PCR. Using immunoSEQ multiplex PCR, the repertoire was profiled, and TCRdb retains in-frame clones only, with some absent. Found here are fewer than 140,000 clones, roughly 80% of them singletons; the top ten hold under 4%. This CDR3 comprises 16 residues. J was trimmed by 2 bases and V by 1 base; bases with no gene match: 2. Germline V gives CDR1 SGHRS, CDR2 YFSETQ. Study-level results: Evidence from a later analysis indicated that most CMV-associated TCR beta chains looked HLA-restricted.

The clonotype comes from a man in his 60s in good health and CMV-seronegative. The chain recombines TRBV5-1 with TRBJ2-2; TRBD1 agrees at 10 bases. The sequencing input was PBMCs. This chain's CDR3 is CASSLRTGGNTGELFF. The CDR3 nucleotides read TGCGCCAGCAGCTTGCGGACAGGGGGTAACACCGGGGAGCTGTTTTTT.